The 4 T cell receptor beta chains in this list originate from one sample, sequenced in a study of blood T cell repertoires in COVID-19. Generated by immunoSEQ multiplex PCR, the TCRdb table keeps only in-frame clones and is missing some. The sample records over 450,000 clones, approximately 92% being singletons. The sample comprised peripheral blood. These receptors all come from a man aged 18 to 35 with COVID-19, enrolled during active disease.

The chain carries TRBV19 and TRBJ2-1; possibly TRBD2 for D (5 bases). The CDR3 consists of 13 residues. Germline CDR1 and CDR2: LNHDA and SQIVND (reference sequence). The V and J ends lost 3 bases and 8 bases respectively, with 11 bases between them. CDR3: CASSMIGGHEQFF. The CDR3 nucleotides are TGTGCCAGTAGTATGATTGGCGGGCATGAGCAGTTCTTC.

The CDR3 loop reads CASSQESGTYEQYF. The CDR3 nucleotides read TGCGCCAGCAGCCAAGAATCAGGTACCTACGAGCAGTACTTC. This chain joins TRBV4-1 and TRBJ2-7; D is undetermined. The CDR3 runs 14 residues. Trimming shortened V by 0 bases and J by 2 bases, and 8 bases separated the two germline ends. Germline CDR1 reads MGHRA; CDR2 reads YSYEKL.

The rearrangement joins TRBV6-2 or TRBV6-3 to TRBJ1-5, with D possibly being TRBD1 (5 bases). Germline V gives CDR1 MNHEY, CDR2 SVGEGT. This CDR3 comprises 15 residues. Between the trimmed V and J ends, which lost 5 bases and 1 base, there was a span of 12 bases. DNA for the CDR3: TGTGCCAGCAGTCAAGCAGGGCCAAGCAATCAGCCCCAGCATTTT. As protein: CASSQAGPSNQPQHF.

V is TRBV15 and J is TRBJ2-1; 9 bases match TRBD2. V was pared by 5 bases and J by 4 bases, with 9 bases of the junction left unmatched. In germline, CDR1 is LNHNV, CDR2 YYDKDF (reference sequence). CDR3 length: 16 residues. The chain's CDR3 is CATSGTLAGLYNEQFF. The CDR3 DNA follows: TGTGCCACCAGCGGTACTCTAGCGGGGCTTTACAATGAGCAGTTCTTC.